This T cell receptor (beta chain) was documented in a study of vaccination and CD4 T cells after COVID-19. Study-wide background: Sampling post-COVID took place a median approximately 100 days after diagnosis (range 35 to 161).

V lost 1 base and J lost 2; bases outside the gene matches: 5. This CDR3 is built from 17 residues. Germline CDR1 and CDR2: SGHNT and YENEEA. Time point defined: late sampling 161 to 241 days after vaccination in a few convalescent patients. The treatment denotes: roughly nine-day PBMC culture with coronavirus spike peptide pools or control peptides (ViraFEST assay). Antigen-specific T cells were expanded with peptide pools by ViraFEST, and TCRs were then sequenced. Cultured CD4+ T cell DNA underwent sequencing with the Oncomine TCR Beta short-read assay. After culture, CD4+ T cells served as the source for genomic DNA extraction. TCRdb analysed the PCR reads with MiXCR anew, one entry per CDR3 protein. The table includes 15,000 to 20,000 distinct CDR3 sequences, around 48% detected once. A note on this clonotype: The antigen is undetermined.

This TCR was recovered from a human donor who had recovered from COVID-19. J is TRBJ2-5 and V is TRBV11-3; 12 positions agree with TRBD2. The sequencing used CD4+ T cells from blood, cultured in vitro, collected about 7 months after SARS-CoV-2 vaccination. As DNA, the CDR3 is TGTGCCAGCAGCTTAGGGTCCCTAGCGGGAGGGCAAGAGACCCAGTACTTC. Its translation is CASSLGSLAGGQETQYF. The complete variable domain, with remaining parts taken from reference TRBV11-3 and TRBJ2-5, reads EAGVVQSPRYKIIEKKQPVAFWCNPISGHNTLYWYLQNLGQGPELLIRYENEEAVDDSQLPKDRFSAERLKGVDSTLKIQPAELGDSAVYLCASSLGSLAGGQETQYFGPGTRLLVL.